This record concerns one T cell receptor beta chain sequence. TCRdb fed the RT-PCR reads into MiXCR, producing one record per CDR3 protein. Of 550,000 to 750,000 distinct CDR3 sequences in the sample, approximately 15% were seen once. In germline, CDR1 is DFQATT, CDR2 SNEGSKA (reference sequence). Trimming shortened V by 4 bases and J by 4 bases, and 13 bases separated the two germline ends. The CDR3 contains 13 residues. Sequencing used memory CD4+ T cells from blood. This TCR was sampled from a female donor in good health, serving as a healthy control. The chain uses TRBV20-1 and TRBJ1-1; unclear D gene. This CDR3 is CSAKRTGSTEAFF. The DNA of the CDR3 is TGCAGTGCTAAGAGGACGGGGAGCACTGAAGCTTTCTTT.